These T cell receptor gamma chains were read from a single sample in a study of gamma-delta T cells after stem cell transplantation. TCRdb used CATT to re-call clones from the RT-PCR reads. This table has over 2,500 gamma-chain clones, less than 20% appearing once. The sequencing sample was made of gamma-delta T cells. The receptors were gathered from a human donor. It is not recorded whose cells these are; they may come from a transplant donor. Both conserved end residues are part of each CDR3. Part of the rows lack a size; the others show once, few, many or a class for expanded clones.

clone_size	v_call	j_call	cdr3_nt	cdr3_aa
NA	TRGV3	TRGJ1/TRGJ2	TGTGCCACCTGGGACAGTGACCTGGGGTATAAGAAACTCTTT	CATWDSDLGYKKLF
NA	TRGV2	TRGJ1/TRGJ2	TGTGCCACCTGGGACGGTACCTATTATAAGAAACTCTTT	CATWDGTYYKKLF
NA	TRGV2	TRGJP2	TGTGCCACCTGGGACGGCAGGTATAGTAGTGATTGGATCAAGACGTTT	CATWDGRYSSDWIKTF
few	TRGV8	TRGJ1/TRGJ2	TGTGCCACCTGGGATAGATATTATTATAAGAAACTCTTT	CATWDRYYYKKLF
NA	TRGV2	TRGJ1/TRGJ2	TGTGCCACCTGGGACGGGGAAAGTTATAAGAAACTCTTT	CATWDGESYKKLF
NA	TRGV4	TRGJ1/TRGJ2	TGTGCCACCTGGGATGGTTTTAAGAAACTCTTT	CATWDGFKKLF
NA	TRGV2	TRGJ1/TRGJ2	TGTGCCACCTGGGACACTTATAAGAAACTCTTT	CATWDTYKKLF
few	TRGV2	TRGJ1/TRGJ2	TGTGCCACCTGGGACGGGCTAAGGGGTCGGGGTTATAAGAAACTCTTT	CATWDGLRGRGYKKLF
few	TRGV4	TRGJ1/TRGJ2	TGTGCCACCTGGGATGCCCTCTATTATAAGAAACTCTTT	CATWDALYYKKLF
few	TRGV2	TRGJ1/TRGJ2	TGTGCCACCTGGGACCCCATTTATTATAAGAAACTCTTT	CATWDPIYYKKLF
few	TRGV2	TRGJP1	TGTGCCACCTGGGACGGGCCCACTGGTTGGTTCAAGATATTT	CATWDGPTGWFKIF
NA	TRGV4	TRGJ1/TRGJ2	TGTGCCACCTGGGATGGGCCGTTATATTATTATAAGAAACTCTTT	CATWDGPLYYYKKLF
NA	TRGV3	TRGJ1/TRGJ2	TGTGCCACCTGGGACAGAAATAAGAAACTCTTT	CATWDRNKKLF
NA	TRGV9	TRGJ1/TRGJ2	TGTGCCTTGTTTGAGAGTAAACTCTTT	CALFESKLF
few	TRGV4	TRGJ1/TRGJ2	TGTGCCACCTGGGATGGAGGTTTGGAGAAACTCTTT	CATWDGGLEKLF
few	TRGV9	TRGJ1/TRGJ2	TGTGCCTTGTGGGAGGTCCAATCGAGTTATTATAAGAAACTCTTT	CALWEVQSSYYKKLF
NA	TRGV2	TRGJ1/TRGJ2	TGTGCCACCTGGGACGGTTCTTATTATAAGAAACTCTTT	CATWDGSYYKKLF
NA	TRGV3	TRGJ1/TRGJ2	TGTGCCACCTGGGACAAGAGCTATAAGATACTCTTT	CATWDKSYKILF
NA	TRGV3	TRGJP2	TGTGCCACCTGGGACAGGCCGAGGGGGTTTGGTGATTGGATCAAGACGTTT	CATWDRPRGFGDWIKTF
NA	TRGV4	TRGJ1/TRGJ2	TGTGCCACCTGGGATGGTCCCTATTATAAGAAACTCTTT	CATWDGPYYKKLF
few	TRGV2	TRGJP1	TGTGCCACCTGGGACGATTATACCACTGGTTGGTTCAAGATATTT	CATWDDYTTGWFKIF